One sample yielded the 15 T cell receptor beta chains listed below, sequenced in a study of blood T cells in healthy people across ages. A second PCR, run for about 7 to 11 cycles, used a sample-barcoded 5' primer plus a J-beta primer mix. TCRdb used MiXCR to reprocess the 5' RACE reads, holding one entry per CDR3 protein. The sample consists of hundreds of thousands of distinct CDR3 sequences, about 30% of them appearing once. The sequencing sample was made of blood. The receptor source for this set is a woman of 80 years or more in good health.

For this clonotype: A clone one base away is much larger, so this may be a read error. V is TRBV2 and J is TRBJ1-2; D is uncertain. Germline V gene sequence: CDR1 SNHLY, CDR2 FYNNEI. The CDR3 consists of 13 residues. V lost 8 bases and J lost 2, with 12 bases in between. In nucleotides, the CDR3 is TGTGCCAGCGCTCTCGGTAGGAACTATGGCTACACCTTC. It yields the protein CASALGRNYGYTF.

This clonotype occurred many times. The chain uses TRBV7-3 and TRBJ2-5; TRBD1 agrees at 7 bases. The V and J ends lost 5 bases and 5 bases, in that order; junction bases with no gene match: 8. Germline V gene lookup returns CDR1 SGHTA and CDR2 FQGTGA. The CDR3 covers 14 residues. Written as DNA, the CDR3 is TGTGCCAGCAGCCCAGACAGGGTTTCGGAGACCCAGTACTTC. Protein sequence: CASSPDRVSETQYF.

In its sample, this clonotype was seen a few times. V gene TRBV3-1 combines with J gene TRBJ1-6; D perhaps matches TRBD1 (5 bases). CDR1 LGHDT and CDR2 YNNKEL come from the germline V gene (reference sequence). The CDR3 extends over 14 amino acids. V lost 6 bases and J 9 bases, leaving 15 bases between the germline ends. CDR3: CASSPLEGASPLHF. The CDR3 nucleotides read TGTGCCAGCAGTCCCTTGGAAGGGGCTTCACCCCTCCACTTT.

V gene TRBV20-1 combines with J gene TRBJ2-5, with 10 bases aligning to TRBD1. V gave up 3 bases and J gave up 5 bases; unmatched junction bases: 9. CDR3 length: 15 residues. Germline V gene data show CDR1 as DFQATT and CDR2 as SNEGSKA (reference sequence). CDR3 in DNA: TGCAGTGCTAGTAGCTGGGACAGGGGAAGGGAGACCCAGTACTTC. Protein product: CSASSWDRGRETQYF.

This clonotype was detected ten times or more. The chain joins TRBV5-1 to TRBJ1-2; 10 nucleotides align to TRBD1. The CDR3 totals 14 residues. Germline CDR1 is SGHRS and CDR2 is YFSETQ. Trimming took 5 bases from V and 2 from J; bases not matched to a gene: 3. The CDR3 spells CASRGQGGNYGYTF. For the CDR3, the DNA is TGCGCCAGCAGAGGACAGGGGGGAAACTATGGCTACACCTTC.

This clonotype was recorded at least ten times. The V call is TRBV29-1, the J call TRBJ1-2, with D maybe TRBD1 (6 bases). CDR1 and CDR2 (germline): SQVTM, ANQGSEA. This CDR3 is 10 amino acids long. Trimming left V 7 bases short and J 8 bases short, with 11 bases between. DNA of the CDR3: TGCAGCGCCGGACAGAACGGCTACACCTTC. As protein: CSAGQNGYTF.

Comment on this clonotype: With a much larger clone just one base away, this may be a read error. This rearrangement joins TRBV5-1 to TRBJ2-7, with D possibly being TRBD1 (6 bases). CDR1 and CDR2 from the germline V gene are SGHRS and YFSETQ. The germline V and J ends were trimmed by 0 bases and 7 bases, with 17 bases remaining between them. CDR3 length equals 15 residues. The CDR3 loop reads CASSLAGQNYNEQYF. The CDR3 nucleotides are TGCGCCAGCAGCTTGGCCGGACAGAACTACAATGAGCAGTACTTC.

The chain has TRBV2 and TRBJ2-3, with a tentative D call TRBD2 (7 bases). This CDR3 has 13 residues. CDR1 is SNHLY, CDR2 FYNNEI, per germline. V shed 11 bases and J shed 6 bases, with 18 bases lying between them. The CDR3 is CADALGGVDTQYF. The DNA for the CDR3 is TGTGCCGACGCCCTAGGGGGGGTGGATACGCAGTATTTT.

The gene calls are TRBV7-9 and TRBJ1-4, with TRBD1 as a possible D gene (5 bases). The CDR3 totals 17 residues. V was clipped by 4 bases and J by 8 bases, with 23 bases between them. Germline-derived CDR1 and CDR2 are SEHNR and FQNEAQ (reference sequence). The CDR3 protein is CASSYHPTGPGGEKLFF. The CDR3 DNA follows: TGTGCCAGCAGCTACCATCCCACAGGTCCGGGAGGGGAAAAACTGTTTTTT.

The gene calls are TRBV5-1 and TRBJ2-1; 7 bases line up with TRBD2. The CDR3 length is 13 residues. Germline CDR1 and CDR2: SGHRS and YFSETQ. V dropped 6 bases and J dropped 13; count of bases not matched to a gene: 13. CDR3: CASKHPGGETQFF. The CDR3 region has the DNA TGCGCCAGCAAGCACCCGGGGGGAGAGACCCAGTTCTTC.

This clonotype was detected many times. The chain employs TRBV28 and TRBJ1-1; D remains ambiguous. The CDR3 sequence is 12 residues long. V lost 10 bases, J lost 0 bases, and 9 bases lay in between. CDR1 and CDR2 (germline): MDHEN, SYDVKM. CDR3 amino acids: CATRRMNTEAFF. The CDR3 bases are TGTGCCACTCGCAGGATGAACACTGAAGCTTTCTTT.

This clonotype was counted a single time. The chain has TRBV5-1 and TRBJ2-7; TRBD2 is a possible D gene (5 bases). CDR1 and CDR2 from the germline V gene are SGHRS and YFSETQ. The CDR3 totals 13 residues. The V and J ends lost 0 bases and 5 bases respectively, with 9 bases between them. The CDR3 sequence is CASSLVPGNEQYF. The CDR3 coding sequence is TGCGCCAGCAGCTTGGTACCGGGGAACGAGCAGTACTTC.

A few counts support this clonotype. This chain links TRBV20-1 with TRBJ1-6; possibly TRBD1 for D (5 bases). The germline V gene encodes CDR1 DFQATT and CDR2 SNEGSKA (reference sequence). The CDR3 runs 13 residues. V was cut by 6 bases and J by 7 bases, with 13 bases left in between. The CDR3 nucleotides read TGCAGTGCCGGGACCCGGCTCAATTCACCCCTCCACTTT. Its protein product is CSAGTRLNSPLHF.

This clonotype came up a few times. This may be a read error, as it is one base from a much larger clone. DNA for the CDR3: TGTGCCAGCAACTTAGTTGGGGGACAGGGTTATTGGAGTGAGCAGTTCTTC. Its protein product is CASNLVGGQGYWSEQFF. V gene TRBV7-3 combines with J gene TRBJ2-1; 9 nucleotides match TRBD1. The CDR3 runs to 17 residues. Germline V gene data show CDR1 as SGHTA and CDR2 as FQGTGA.

In this sample, this clonotype turned up a few times. This sequence joins TRBV5-1 and TRBJ1-1; D is uncertain. Germline CDR1 SGHRS, CDR2 YFSETQ. Between the trimmed V and J ends, which lost 0 bases and 2 bases, there was a span of 11 bases. CDR3 size: 15 residues. CDR3 protein: CASSLEGNYNTEAFF. DNA of the CDR3: TGCGCCAGCAGCTTGGAAGGCAACTACAACACTGAAGCTTTCTTT. Combining the CDR3 with reference TRBV5-1 and TRBJ1-1 gives the whole variable domain KAGVTQTPRYLIKTRGQQVTLSCSPISGHRSVSWYQQTPGQGLQFLFEYFSETQRNKGNFPGRFSGRQFSNSRSEMNVSTLELGDSALYLCASSLEGNYNTEAFFGQGTRLTVV.